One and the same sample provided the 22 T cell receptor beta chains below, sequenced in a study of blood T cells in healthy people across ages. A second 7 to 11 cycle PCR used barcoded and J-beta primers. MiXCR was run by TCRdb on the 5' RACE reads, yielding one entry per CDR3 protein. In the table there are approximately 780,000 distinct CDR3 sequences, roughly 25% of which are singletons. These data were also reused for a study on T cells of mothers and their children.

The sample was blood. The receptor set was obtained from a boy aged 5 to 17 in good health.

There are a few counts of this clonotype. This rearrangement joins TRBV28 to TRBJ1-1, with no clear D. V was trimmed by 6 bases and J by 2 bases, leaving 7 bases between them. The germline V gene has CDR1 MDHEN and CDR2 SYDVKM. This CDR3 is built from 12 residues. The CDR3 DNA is TGTGCCAGCAGATCCCACAACACTGAAGCTTTCTTT. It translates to CASRSHNTEAFF.

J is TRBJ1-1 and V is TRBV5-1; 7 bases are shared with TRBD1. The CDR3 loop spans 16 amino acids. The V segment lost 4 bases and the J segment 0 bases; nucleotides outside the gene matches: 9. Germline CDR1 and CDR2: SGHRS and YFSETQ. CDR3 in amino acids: CASSIGTDGLNTEAFF. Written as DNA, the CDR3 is TGCGCCAGCAGCATTGGGACAGACGGTTTGAACACTGAAGCTTTCTTT.

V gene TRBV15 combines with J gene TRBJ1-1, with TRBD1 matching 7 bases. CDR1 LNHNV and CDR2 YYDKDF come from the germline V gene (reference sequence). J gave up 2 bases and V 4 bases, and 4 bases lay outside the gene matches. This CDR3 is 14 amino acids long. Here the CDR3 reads CATSIPGGNTEAFF. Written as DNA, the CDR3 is TGTGCCACCAGCATTCCAGGGGGTAACACTGAAGCTTTCTTT. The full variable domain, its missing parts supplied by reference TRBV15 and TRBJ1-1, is DAMVIQNPRYQVTQFGKPVTLSCSQTLNHNVMYWYQQKSSQAPKLLFHYYDKDFNNEADTPDNFQSRRPNTSFCFLDIRSPGLGDTAMYLCATSIPGGNTEAFFGQGTRLTVV.

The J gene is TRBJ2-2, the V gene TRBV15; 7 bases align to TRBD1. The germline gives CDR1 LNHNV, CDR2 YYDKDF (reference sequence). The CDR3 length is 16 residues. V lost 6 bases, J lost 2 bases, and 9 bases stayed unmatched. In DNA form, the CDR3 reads TGTGCCACCAGAAATACCGGGACAGTCAACACCGGGGAGCTGTTTTTT. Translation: CATRNTGTVNTGELFF.

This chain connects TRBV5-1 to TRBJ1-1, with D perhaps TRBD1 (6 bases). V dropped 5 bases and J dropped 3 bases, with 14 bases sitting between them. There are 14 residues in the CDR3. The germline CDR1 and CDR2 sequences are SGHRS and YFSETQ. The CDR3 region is CASSSGAADTEAFF. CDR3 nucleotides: TGCGCCAGCAGTTCGGGGGCTGCGGACACTGAAGCTTTCTTT.

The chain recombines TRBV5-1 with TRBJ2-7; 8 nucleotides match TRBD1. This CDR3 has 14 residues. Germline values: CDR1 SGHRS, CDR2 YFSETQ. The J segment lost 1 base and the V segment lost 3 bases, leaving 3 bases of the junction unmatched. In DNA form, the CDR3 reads TGCGCCAGCAGCTCGGGACAGGAGTCCTACGAGCAGTACTTC. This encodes CASSSGQESYEQYF.

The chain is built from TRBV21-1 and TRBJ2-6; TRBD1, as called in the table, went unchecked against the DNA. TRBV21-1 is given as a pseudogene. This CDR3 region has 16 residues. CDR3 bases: TGTGCCAGCAGCGCGTATGGACAGGCTGGGGCCAACGTCCTGACTTTC. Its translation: CASSAYGQAGANVLTF.

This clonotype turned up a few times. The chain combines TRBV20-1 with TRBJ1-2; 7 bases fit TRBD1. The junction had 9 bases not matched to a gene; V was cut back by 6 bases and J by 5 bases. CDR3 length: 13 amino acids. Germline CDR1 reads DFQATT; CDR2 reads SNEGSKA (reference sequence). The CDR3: CSAFSDRRYGYTF. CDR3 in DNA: TGCAGTGCCTTTTCGGACAGGCGTTATGGCTACACCTTC.

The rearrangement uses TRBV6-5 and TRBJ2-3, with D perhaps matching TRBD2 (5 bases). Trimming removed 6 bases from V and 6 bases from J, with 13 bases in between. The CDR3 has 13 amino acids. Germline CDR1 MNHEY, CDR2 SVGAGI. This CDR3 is CASSRPGVDTQYF. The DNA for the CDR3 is TGTGCCAGCAGCCGGCCCGGGGTGGATACGCAGTATTTT.

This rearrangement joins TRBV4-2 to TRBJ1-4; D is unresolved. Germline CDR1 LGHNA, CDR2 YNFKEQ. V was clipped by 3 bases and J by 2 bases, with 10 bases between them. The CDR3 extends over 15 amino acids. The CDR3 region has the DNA TGTGCCAGCAGCCACCCCGGGTCCACTAATGAAAAACTGTTTTTT. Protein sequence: CASSHPGSTNEKLFF.

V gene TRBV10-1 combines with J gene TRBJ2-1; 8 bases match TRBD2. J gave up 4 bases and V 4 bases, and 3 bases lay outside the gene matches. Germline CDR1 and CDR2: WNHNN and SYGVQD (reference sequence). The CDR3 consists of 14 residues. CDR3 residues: CASSASGRYNEQFF. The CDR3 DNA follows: TGCGCCAGCAGTGCTAGCGGGCGTTACAATGAGCAGTTCTTC.

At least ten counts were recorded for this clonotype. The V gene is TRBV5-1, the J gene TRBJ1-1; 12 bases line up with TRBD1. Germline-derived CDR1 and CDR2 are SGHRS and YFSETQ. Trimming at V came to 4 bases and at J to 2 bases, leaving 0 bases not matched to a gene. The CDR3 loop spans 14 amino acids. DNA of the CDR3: TGCGCCAGCAGCGGGACAGGGGGCAACACTGAAGCTTTCTTT. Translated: CASSGTGGNTEAFF. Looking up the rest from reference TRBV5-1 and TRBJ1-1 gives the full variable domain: KAGVTQTPRYLIKTRGQQVTLSCSPISGHRSVSWYQQTPGQGLQFLFEYFSETQRNKGNFPGRFSGRQFSNSRSEMNVSTLELGDSALYLCASSGTGGNTEAFFGQGTRLTVV.

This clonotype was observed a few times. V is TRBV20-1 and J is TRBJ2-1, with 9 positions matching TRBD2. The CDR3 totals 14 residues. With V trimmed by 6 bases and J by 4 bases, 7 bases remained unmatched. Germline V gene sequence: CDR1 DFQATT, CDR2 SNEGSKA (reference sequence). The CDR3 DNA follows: TGCAGTGCCCCGGGACTAGCAGATTACAATGAGCAGTTCTTC. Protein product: CSAPGLADYNEQFF.

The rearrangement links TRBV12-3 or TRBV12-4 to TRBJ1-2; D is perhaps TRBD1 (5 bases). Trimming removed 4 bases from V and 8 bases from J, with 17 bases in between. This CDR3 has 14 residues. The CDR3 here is CASSWGRGTGGYTF. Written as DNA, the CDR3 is TGTGCCAGCAGTTGGGGAAGGGGTACGGGAGGCTACACCTTC.

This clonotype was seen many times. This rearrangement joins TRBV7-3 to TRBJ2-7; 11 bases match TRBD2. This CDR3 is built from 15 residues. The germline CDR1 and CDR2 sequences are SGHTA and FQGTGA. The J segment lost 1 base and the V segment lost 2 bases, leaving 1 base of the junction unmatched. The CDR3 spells CASSLGTSGSYEQYF. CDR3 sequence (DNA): TGTGCCAGCAGCTTAGGGACTAGCGGTTCCTACGAGCAGTACTTC.

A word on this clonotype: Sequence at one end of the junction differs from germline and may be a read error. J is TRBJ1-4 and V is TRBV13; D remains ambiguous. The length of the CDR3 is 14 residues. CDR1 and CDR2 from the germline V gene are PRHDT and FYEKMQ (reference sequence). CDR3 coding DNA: TGTGCCAGCAGCTCGAGAGCAACTAATGAAGAACTGTTTTTT. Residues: CASSSRATNEELFF.

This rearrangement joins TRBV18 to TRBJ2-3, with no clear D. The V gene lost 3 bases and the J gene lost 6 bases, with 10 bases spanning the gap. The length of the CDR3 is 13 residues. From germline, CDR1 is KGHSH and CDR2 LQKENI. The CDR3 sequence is CASSPTNADTQYF. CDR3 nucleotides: TGTGCCAGCTCACCGACCAATGCGGATACGCAGTATTTT.

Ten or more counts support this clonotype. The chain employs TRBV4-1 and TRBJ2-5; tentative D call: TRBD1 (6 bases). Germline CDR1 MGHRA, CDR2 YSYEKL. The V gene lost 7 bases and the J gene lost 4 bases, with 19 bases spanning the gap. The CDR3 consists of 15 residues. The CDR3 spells CASTPRHRVRETQYF. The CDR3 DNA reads TGCGCCAGCACCCCTCGACACAGGGTTCGAGAGACCCAGTACTTC.

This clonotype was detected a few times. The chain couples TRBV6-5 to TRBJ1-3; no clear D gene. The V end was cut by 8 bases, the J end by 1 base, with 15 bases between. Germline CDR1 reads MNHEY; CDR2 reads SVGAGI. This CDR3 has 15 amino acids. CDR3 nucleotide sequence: TGTGCCAGCCGGACTTTGTTGGGATCTGGAAACACCATATATTTT. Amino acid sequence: CASRTLLGSGNTIYF.

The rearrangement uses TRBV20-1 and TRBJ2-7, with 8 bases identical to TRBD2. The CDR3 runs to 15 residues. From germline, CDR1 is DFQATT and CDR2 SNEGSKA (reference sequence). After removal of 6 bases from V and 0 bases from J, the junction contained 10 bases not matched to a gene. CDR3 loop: CSATPGGGSSYEQYF. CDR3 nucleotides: TGCAGTGCAACCCCCGGGGGGGGCAGCTCCTACGAGCAGTACTTC.

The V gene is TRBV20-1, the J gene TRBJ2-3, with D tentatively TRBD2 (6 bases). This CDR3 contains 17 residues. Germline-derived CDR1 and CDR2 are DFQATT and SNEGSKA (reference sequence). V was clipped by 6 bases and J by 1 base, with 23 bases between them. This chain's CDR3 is CSAPSEGVVEGTDTQYF. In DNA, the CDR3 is TGCAGTGCACCATCGGAGGGCGTGGTGGAGGGCACAGATACGCAGTATTTT.

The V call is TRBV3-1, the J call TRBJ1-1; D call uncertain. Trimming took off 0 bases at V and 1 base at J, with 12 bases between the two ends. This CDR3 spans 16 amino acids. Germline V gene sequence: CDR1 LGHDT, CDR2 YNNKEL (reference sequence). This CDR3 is CASSQDGGGKNTEAFF. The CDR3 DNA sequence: TGTGCCAGCAGCCAAGATGGCGGAGGGAAGAACACTGAAGCTTTCTTT.